The clone carrying this T cell receptor beta chain was picked up one time. V lost 3 bases and J lost 2, with 15 bases in between. There are 15 residues in the CDR3. CDR1 and CDR2 from the germline V gene are SGHDT and YYEEEE. These data come from a study of control samples from healthy donors and cancer patients. Profiling relied on immunoSEQ multiplex PCR, and the TCRdb table lists in-frame clones only, not all of them. Of around 250,000 clones in the sample, more than 65% were seen once. This receptor was identified in a woman between 55 and 75 years old with lung cancer. The specimen sequenced was PBMCs. The chain couples TRBV5-6 to TRBJ2-7; D ambiguous. CDR3 coding DNA: TGTGCCAGCAGCTCACGCACTGGCCGCCCCTACGAGCAGTACTTC. This codes for CASSSRTGRPYEQYF. Full variable domain (rest looked up from reference TRBV5-6 and TRBJ2-7): DAGVTQSPTHLIKTRGQQVTLRCSPKSGHDTVSWYQQALGQGPQFIFQYYEEEERQRGNFPDRFSGHQFPNYSSELNVNALLLGDSALYLCASSSRTGRPYEQYFGPGTRLTVT.